These T cell receptor beta chains were read from a single sample in a study of T-cell memory formation after mild COVID-19. TCRdb passed the 5' RACE reads through MiXCR, listing each CDR3 protein once. The profile shows roughly 380,000 distinct CDR3 sequences, around 28% of them singletons. Sequenced: PBMCs or a T cell subset sorted from them (not recorded which). All receptors derive from an adult woman who had mild COVID-19 (a few samples of this study predate the infection). Cell type and time point are not known. Both conserved end residues are trimmed from each CDR3.

v_gene	j_gene	len	CDR3aa
TRBV12-3/TRBV12-4	TRBJ2-5	11	ASSLRRGETQY
TRBV24-1	TRBJ2-7	11	ATSDGHSYEQY
TRBV12-3/TRBV12-4	TRBJ1-5	13	ASSSWGSGNQPQH
TRBV20-1	TRBJ1-2	11	SALGMFNYGYT
TRBV12-3/TRBV12-4	TRBJ1-1	12	ATQRGVETAEAF
TRBV7-9	TRBJ2-1	15	ASSLTRLAGGYNEQF
TRBV5-4	TRBJ2-5	11	ASSQDRGETQY
TRBV24-1	TRBJ2-7	11	ATSDLNSYEQY
TRBV10-3	TRBJ1-1	11	AIRARQEDEAF
TRBV7-8	TRBJ1-2	13	ASSLGLQGTDGYT
TRBV25-1	TRBJ1-6	12	ASSEVGVGSPLH
TRBV3-1	TRBJ2-5	9	ASSQTETQY
TRBV25-1	TRBJ2-1	13	ASSESRVRGYEQF
TRBV2	TRBJ2-5	11	ASRDSLGETQY
TRBV25-1	TRBJ2-3	11	ASSAATADTQY
TRBV5-1	TRBJ1-1	13	ASRGTGRTNTEAF
TRBV10-3	TRBJ2-5	12	AIRGDARGETQY
TRBV29-1	TRBJ2-3	6	SVSTQY
TRBV5-1	TRBJ2-1	14	ASSLELAGGSNEQF
TRBV20-1	TRBJ2-7	13	SAKGTGGGSSEQY
TRBV12-3/TRBV12-4	TRBJ2-1	11	ASNPGLAEEQF
TRBV30	TRBJ2-7	13	AWSVQGRSDYEQY
TRBV7-8	TRBJ1-1	12	ASSFEAQDTEAF
TRBV7-3	TRBJ2-1	10	ASGAKYNEQF
TRBV6-1	TRBJ1-1	11	ASTLGGATEAF
TRBV7-9	TRBJ2-3	12	AASGTLSTDTQY
TRBV7-9	TRBJ2-1	14	ASSGTSGRAYNEQF